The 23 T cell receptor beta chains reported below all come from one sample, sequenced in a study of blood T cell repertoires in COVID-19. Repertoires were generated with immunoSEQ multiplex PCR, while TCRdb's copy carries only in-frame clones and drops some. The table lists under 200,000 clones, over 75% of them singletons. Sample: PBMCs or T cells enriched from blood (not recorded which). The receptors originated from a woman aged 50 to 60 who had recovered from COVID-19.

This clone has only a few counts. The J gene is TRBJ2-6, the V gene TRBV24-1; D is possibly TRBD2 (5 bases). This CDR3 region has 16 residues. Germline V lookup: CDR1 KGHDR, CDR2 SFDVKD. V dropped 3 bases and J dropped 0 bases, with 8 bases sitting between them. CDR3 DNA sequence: TGTGCCACCAGTGATAGGAGGTCCTCTGGGGCCAACGTCCTGACTTTC. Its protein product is CATSDRRSSGANVLTF.

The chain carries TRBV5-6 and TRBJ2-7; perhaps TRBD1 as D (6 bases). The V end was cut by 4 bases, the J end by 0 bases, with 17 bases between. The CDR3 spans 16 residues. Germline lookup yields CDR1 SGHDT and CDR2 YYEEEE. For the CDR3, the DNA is TGTGCCAGCAGCGGACTCGGACAGTTGAGCTCCTACGAGCAGTACTTC. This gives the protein CASSGLGQLSSYEQYF.

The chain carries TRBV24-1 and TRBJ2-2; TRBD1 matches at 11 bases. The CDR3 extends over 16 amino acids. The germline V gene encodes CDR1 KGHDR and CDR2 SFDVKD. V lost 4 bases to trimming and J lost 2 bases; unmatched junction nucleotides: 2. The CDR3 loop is CATSEWTGGNTGELFF. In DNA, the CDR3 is TGTGCCACCAGTGAGTGGACAGGGGGCAACACCGGGGAGCTGTTTTTT.

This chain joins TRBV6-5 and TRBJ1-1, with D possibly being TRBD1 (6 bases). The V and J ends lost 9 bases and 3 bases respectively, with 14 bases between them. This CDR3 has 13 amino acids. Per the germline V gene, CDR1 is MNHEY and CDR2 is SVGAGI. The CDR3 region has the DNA TGTGCCAGTAAAACAGGGTATGACACTGAAGCTTTCTTT. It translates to CASKTGYDTEAFF.

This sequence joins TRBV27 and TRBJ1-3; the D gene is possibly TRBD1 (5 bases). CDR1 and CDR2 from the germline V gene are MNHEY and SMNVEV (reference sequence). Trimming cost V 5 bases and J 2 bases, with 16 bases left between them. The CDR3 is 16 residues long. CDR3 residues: CASSPPPGTTGNTIYF. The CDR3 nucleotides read TGTGCCAGCAGTCCCCCCCCAGGGACTACTGGAAACACCATATATTTT.

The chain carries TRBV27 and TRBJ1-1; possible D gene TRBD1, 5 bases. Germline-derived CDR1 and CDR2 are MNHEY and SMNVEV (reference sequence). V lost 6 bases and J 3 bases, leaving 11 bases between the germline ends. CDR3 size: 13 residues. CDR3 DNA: TGTGCCAGCAGCCGAGACAGATACACTGAAGCTTTCTTT. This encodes CASSRDRYTEAFF.

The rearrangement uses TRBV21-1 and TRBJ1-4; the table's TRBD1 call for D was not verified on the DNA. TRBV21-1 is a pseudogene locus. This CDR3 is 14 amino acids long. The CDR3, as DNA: TGTGCCAGCAGAGGGGGAAAGGGGTCGGAAAAACTGTTTTTT. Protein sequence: CASRGGKGSEKLFF.

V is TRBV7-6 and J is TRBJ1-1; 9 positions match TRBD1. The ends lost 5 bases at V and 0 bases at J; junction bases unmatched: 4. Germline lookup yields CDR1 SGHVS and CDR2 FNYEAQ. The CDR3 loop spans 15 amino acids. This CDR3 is CASSRGTGMNTEAFF. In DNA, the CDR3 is TGTGCCAGCAGCAGAGGGACAGGGATGAACACTGAAGCTTTCTTT.

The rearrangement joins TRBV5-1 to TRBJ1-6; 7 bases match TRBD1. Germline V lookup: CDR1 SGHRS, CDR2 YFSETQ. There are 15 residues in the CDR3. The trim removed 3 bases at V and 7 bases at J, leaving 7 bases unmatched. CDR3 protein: CASSSGQVINSPLHF. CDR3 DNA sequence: TGCGCCAGCAGCTCCGGACAGGTGATAAATTCACCCCTCCACTTT.

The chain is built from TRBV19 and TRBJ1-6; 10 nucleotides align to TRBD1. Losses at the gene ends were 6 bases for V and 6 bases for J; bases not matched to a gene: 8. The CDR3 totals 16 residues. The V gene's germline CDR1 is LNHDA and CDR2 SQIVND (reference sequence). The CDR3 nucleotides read TGTGCCAGTAGAGTACGGGACAGGGGATTTAATTCACCCCTCCACTTT. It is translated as CASRVRDRGFNSPLHF.

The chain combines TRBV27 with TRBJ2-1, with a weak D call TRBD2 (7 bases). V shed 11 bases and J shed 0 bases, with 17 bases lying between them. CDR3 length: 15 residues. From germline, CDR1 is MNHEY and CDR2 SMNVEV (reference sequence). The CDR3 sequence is CACRGALSSYNEQFF. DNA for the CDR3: TGTGCCTGCCGGGGGGCCCTAAGCTCCTACAATGAGCAGTTCTTC.

In DNA form, the CDR3 reads TGTGCCAGCAGCCCCCCGTCTCGGGAGGGGCGCAAGGTTTGCTATGGCTACACCTTC. It translates to CASSPPSREGRKVCYGYTF. The chain joins TRBV21-1 to TRBJ1-2. TRBV21-1 is reported as a pseudogene. The CDR3 runs to 19 residues.

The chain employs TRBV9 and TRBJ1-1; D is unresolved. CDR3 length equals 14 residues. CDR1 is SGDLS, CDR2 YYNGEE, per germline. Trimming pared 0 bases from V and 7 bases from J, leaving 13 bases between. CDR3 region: CASSVEPLGIEAFF. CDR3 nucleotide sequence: TGTGCCAGCAGCGTAGAACCCCTAGGAATTGAAGCTTTCTTT.

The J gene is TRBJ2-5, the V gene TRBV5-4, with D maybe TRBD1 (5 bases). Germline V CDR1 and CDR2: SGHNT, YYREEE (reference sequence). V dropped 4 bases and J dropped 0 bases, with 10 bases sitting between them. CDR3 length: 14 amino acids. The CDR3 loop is CASSIPGYQETQYF. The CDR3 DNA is TGTGCCAGCAGCATACCAGGGTACCAAGAGACCCAGTACTTC.

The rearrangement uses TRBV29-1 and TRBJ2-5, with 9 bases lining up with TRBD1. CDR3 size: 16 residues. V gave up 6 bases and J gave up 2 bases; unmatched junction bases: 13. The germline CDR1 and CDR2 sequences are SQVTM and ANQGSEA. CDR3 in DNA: TGCAGCGTCCAGAAAACCGGGACAGGGTTTCAAGAGACCCAGTACTTC. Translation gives CSVQKTGTGFQETQYF.

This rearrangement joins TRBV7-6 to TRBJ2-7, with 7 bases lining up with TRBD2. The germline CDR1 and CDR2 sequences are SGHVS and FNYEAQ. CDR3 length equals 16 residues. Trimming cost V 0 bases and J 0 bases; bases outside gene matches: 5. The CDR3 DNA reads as TGTGCCAGCAGCTTAGCCCGGGGCGGGAGCTCCTACGAGCAGTACTTC. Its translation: CASSLARGGSSYEQYF.

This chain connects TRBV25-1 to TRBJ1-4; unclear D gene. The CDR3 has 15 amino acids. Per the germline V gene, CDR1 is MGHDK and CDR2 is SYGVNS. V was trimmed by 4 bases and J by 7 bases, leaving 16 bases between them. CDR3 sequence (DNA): TGTGCCAGCAGTGCCAATCAGGCCCCAAGTGAAAAACTGTTTTTT. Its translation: CASSANQAPSEKLFF.

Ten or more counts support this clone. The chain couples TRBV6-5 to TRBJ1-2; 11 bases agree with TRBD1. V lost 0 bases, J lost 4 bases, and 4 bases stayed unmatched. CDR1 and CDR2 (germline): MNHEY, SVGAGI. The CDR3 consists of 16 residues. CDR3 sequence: CASSYSGQGASYGYTF. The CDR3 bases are TGTGCCAGCAGTTACTCAGGACAGGGGGCTTCCTATGGCTACACCTTC.

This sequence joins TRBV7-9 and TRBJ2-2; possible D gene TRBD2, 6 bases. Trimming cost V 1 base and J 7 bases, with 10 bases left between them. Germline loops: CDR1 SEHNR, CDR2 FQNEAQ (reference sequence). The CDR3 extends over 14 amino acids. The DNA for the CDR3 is TGTGCCAGCAGCTTAGGCGGGGCCGTCGGGGAGCTGTTTTTT. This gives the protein CASSLGGAVGELFF.

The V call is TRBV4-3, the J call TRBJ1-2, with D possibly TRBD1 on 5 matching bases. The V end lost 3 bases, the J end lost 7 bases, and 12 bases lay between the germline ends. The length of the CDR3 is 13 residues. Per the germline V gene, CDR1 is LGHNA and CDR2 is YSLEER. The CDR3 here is CASSQFQGTGYTF. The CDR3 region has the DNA TGCGCCAGCAGCCAGTTTCAGGGTACTGGCTACACCTTC.

The CDR3 loop is CASSFGLAGRETQYF. The DNA for the CDR3 is TGTGCCAGCAGCTTCGGACTAGCGGGTAGGGAGACCCAGTACTTC. V gene TRBV3-1 (or the pseudogene TRBV3-2) combines with J gene TRBJ2-5, with 11 bases matching TRBD2. This CDR3 is built from 15 residues. Per germline, CDR1 LGHDT and CDR2 YNNKEL (reference sequence). Unmatched junction bases numbered 7, after V lost 5 bases and J lost 5 bases.

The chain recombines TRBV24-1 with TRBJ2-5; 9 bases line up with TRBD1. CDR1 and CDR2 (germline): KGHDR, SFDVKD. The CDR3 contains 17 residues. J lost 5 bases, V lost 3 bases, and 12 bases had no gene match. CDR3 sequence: CATSDGDRGRGGETQYF. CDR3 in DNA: TGTGCCACCAGTGATGGCGACAGGGGGAGAGGGGGGGAGACCCAGTACTTC.

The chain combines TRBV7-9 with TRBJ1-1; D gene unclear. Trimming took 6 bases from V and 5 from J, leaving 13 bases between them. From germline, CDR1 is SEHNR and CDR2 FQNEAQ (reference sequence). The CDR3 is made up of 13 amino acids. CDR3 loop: CASSSISGTEAFF. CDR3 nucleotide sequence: TGTGCCAGCAGTTCGATATCGGGGACTGAAGCTTTCTTT.